A selection of T cell receptor beta chains follows, all from one sample in a study of shared clonotypes between healthy human individuals. Clones were read by immunoSEQ multiplex PCR, and TCRdb kept only the in-frame ones, dropping some. The sample carries about 2.3 million clones, around 93% recorded once. Sequencing was carried out using naive CD4+ T cells from PBMCs. Source of these receptors: a man between 18 and 29 years old in good health. Some clones in this sample may be carry-over from other donors' samples. Both conserved end residues are part of each CDR3. Fields, in order: clone size, V gene, J gene, D gene, CDR3 DNA, CDR3 protein. A D gene is named only where the DNA matches it firmly. Not all rows give a size; the values are once, few, many and, for expanded clones, a class.

NA	TRBV5-1	TRBJ2-7	TRBD1	TGCGCCAGCAGCTTGGACAGGGGGCGTTGGGAGCAGTACTTC	CASSLDRGRWEQYF
NA	TRBV6-5	TRBJ2-4	TRBD2	TGTGCCAGCAGTTACTCCTACGGACTAGCGAAAAACATTCAGTACTTC	CASSYSYGLAKNIQYF
NA	TRBV30	TRBJ1-1	NA	TGTGCCTGGAGTGTAACAGACATGAACACTGAAGCTTTCTTT	CAWSVTDMNTEAFF
NA	TRBV18	TRBJ2-5	NA	TGTGCCAGCTCCCCCTACCAAGAGACCCAGTACTTC	CASSPYQETQYF
NA	TRBV5-1	TRBJ2-3	NA	TGCGCCAGCAGCTTGAATCGAGGTCTACCGAGCACAGATACGCAGTATTTT	CASSLNRGLPSTDTQYF
NA	TRBV11-2	TRBJ1-4	NA	TGTGCCAGCAGCTTATCCTATGAAAAACTGTTTTTT	CASSLSYEKLFF
NA	TRBV18	TRBJ1-2	TRBD1	TGTGCCAGCTCACGGGACAGGGCAGTCTATGGCTACACCTTC	CASSRDRAVYGYTF
NA	TRBV15	TRBJ1-1	NA	TGTGCCACCAGCAGGGTTGGGGTGGGGGGCACTGAAGCTTTCTTT	CATSRVGVGGTEAFF
NA	TRBV5-1	TRBJ2-1	NA	TGCGCCAGCAGCTCCCGAGGGCCAGATTACAATGAGCAGTTCTTC	CASSSRGPDYNEQFF
once	TRBV6-1	TRBJ2-5	NA	TGTGCCAGCAGTGGGGACCGGAAGACCCAGTACTTC	CASSGDRKTQYF
NA	TRBV25-1	TRBJ2-7	NA	TGTGCCAGCAGTGAATTTAGAGCCCTTACGATCTTC	CASSEFRALTIF
NA	TRBV28	TRBJ1-4	NA	TGTGCCAGCAGTCCCGCAGGGGCGGGCGTAGGAAAACTGTTTTTT	CASSPAGAGVGKLFF
NA	TRBV11-2	TRBJ2-7	TRBD2	TGTGCCAGCAGCTTAGTTCGCGGGAGTCAGTACGAGCAGTACTTC	CASSLVRGSQYEQYF
NA	TRBV7-3	TRBJ2-2	NA	TGTGCCAGCAGCTTAATCGGAGGGTATAACACCGGGGAGCTGTTTTTT	CASSLIGGYNTGELFF
NA	TRBV18	TRBJ2-3	NA	TGTGCCAGCTCAACCGGGACACCACCGACAGATACGCAGTATTTT	CASSTGTPPTDTQYF
NA	TRBV27	TRBJ2-1	TRBD2	TGTGCCAGCAGTTTGGTCCGGGAGGGCCTAGGGAATGAGCAGTTCTTC	CASSLVREGLGNEQFF
NA	TRBV6-6	TRBJ2-3	NA	TGTGCCAGCACATGGCCGGACGCCGGCACAGATACGCAGTATTTT	CASTWPDAGTDTQYF
NA	TRBV7-3	TRBJ1-2	NA	TGTGCCAGCAGCTTTCGGGGGGGAGACGGCTACACCTTC	CASSFRGGDGYTF
NA	TRBV7-9	TRBJ2-3	NA	TGTGCCAGCAGCTTAGGGGGCTATGGAGATACGCAGTATTTT	CASSLGGYGDTQYF
NA	TRBV28	TRBJ2-2	NA	TGTGCCAGCAGTTTATATTGGGACACTCACACCGGGGAGCTGTTTTTT	CASSLYWDTHTGELFF
NA	TRBV5-1	TRBJ2-1	NA	TGCGCCAGCAGAACGGGGATATCGGAGAGCTCCTACAATGAGCAGTTCTTC	CASRTGISESSYNEQFF
NA	TRBV5-6	TRBJ2-7	NA	TGTGCCAGCAGCTCCATTAGGGGGGGACGGATATACGAGCAGTACTTC	CASSSIRGGRIYEQYF
NA	TRBV7-2	TRBJ2-1	NA	TGTGCCAGCAGCGTGGGACGGCTGGCTTACAATGAGCAGTTCTTC	CASSVGRLAYNEQFF
NA	TRBV7-8	TRBJ2-7	NA	TGTGCCAGCAGCGCACAGGGCGCCGAGCAGTACTTC	CASSAQGAEQYF
NA	TRBV19	TRBJ1-5	NA	TGTGCCAGTAGTTTCAGGGTAGGCGATCAGCCCCAGCATTTT	CASSFRVGDQPQHF
NA	TRBV29-1	TRBJ1-2	NA	TGCAGCGTTGGGAGGGACGGCTTATATGGCTACACCTTC	CSVGRDGLYGYTF
NA	TRBV12-5	TRBJ2-1	NA	TGTGCTAGTGGTTTGGCTCAGGGGCCTACCGCGGATGAGCAGTTCTTC	CASGLAQGPTADEQFF
NA	TRBV5-1	TRBJ1-5	NA	TGCGCCAGCAGCCCGGATACGGGCTCCAATCAGCCCCAGCATTTT	CASSPDTGSNQPQHF
once	TRBV7-9	TRBJ1-5	NA	TGTGCCAGCAGCTTAGGGGGTCCGGGACCAAAGCAAGTGCCCCAGCATTTT	CASSLGGPGPKQVPQHF
NA	TRBV6-6	TRBJ1-1	NA	TGTGCCAGCAGCACGGGCCCGGGCCCTGAAGCTTTCTTT	CASSTGPGPEAFF
NA	TRBV6-5	TRBJ1-2	NA	TGTGCCAGCAGTTACAGGGCGGAGGGTGGCTACACCTTC	CASSYRAEGGYTF
NA	TRBV7-3	TRBJ2-5	NA	TGTGCCAGCAGCTTAGCGGGGTTTGAGACCCAGTACTTC	CASSLAGFETQYF
NA	TRBV7-8	TRBJ2-2	NA	TGTGCCAGCAGCACGGGGACGGGAGCCACCGGGGAGCTGTTTTTT	CASSTGTGATGELFF
NA	TRBV28	TRBJ2-6	NA	TGTGCCAGCAGTCGGACGGAGGGGAGGGCCAACGTCCTGACTTTC	CASSRTEGRANVLTF
NA	TRBV9	TRBJ2-7	NA	TGTGCCAGCAGCGTAGGGTGGGATAGCGCAACCTACGAGCAGTACTTC	CASSVGWDSATYEQYF
NA	TRBV6-5	TRBJ2-3	NA	TGTGCCAGCAGACAGGGCACAGATACGCAGTATTTT	CASRQGTDTQYF
NA	TRBV28	TRBJ2-7	TRBD2	TGTGCCAGCAGCCCGAGGGACGGACTAGTATCGAGGCAGTACTTC	CASSPRDGLVSRQYF
NA	TRBV7-9	TRBJ1-3	NA	TGTGCCAGCAGCTCCGCGTGGGGAAACACCATATATTTT	CASSSAWGNTIYF
NA	TRBV6-6	TRBJ1-1	NA	TGTGCCAGCAGTTACTCGTTCCCCACTGAAGCTTTCTTT	CASSYSFPTEAFF
NA	TRBV5-5	TRBJ1-3	NA	TGTGCCAGCAGCTTCGAACAGGGATTTGGAAACACCATATATTTT	CASSFEQGFGNTIYF
NA	TRBV5-1	TRBJ2-2	NA	TGCGCCAGCAGCTCTCTTGGGGGCCCCTATGGCGGGGAGCTGTTTTTT	CASSSLGGPYGGELFF
NA	TRBV28	TRBJ1-2	TRBD1	TGTGCCAGCACGGACAGGCCATTAGGCTATGGCTACACCTTC	CASTDRPLGYGYTF
few	TRBV19	TRBJ2-5	TRBD1	TGTGCCAGTAGTGCGGACAGGGAAGAGACCCAGTACTTC	CASSADREETQYF
NA	TRBV29-1	TRBJ2-7	NA	TGCAGCGTTGTTTCCTTCTACGAGCAGTACTTC	CSVVSFYEQYF
NA	TRBV19	TRBJ2-1	TRBD2	TGTGCCAGTAGCCAACGGGCGGGAGTAAGGGACAATGAGCAGTTCTTC	CASSQRAGVRDNEQFF